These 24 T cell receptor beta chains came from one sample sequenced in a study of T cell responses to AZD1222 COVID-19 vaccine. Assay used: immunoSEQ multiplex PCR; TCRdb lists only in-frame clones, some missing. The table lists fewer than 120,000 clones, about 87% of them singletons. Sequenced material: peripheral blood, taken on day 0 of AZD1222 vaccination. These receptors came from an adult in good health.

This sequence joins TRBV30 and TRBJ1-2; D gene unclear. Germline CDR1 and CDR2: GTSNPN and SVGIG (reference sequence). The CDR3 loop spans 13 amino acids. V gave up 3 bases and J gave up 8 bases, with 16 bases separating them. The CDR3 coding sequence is TGTGCCTGGAGACCTCGGCAGCCTCGGGGCTACACCTTC. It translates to CAWRPRQPRGYTF.

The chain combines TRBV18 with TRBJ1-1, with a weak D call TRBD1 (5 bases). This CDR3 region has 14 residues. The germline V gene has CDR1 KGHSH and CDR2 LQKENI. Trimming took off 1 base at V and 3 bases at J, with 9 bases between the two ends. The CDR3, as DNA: TGTGCCAGCTCACCACAGACAGTACACACTGAAGCTTTCTTT. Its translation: CASSPQTVHTEAFF.

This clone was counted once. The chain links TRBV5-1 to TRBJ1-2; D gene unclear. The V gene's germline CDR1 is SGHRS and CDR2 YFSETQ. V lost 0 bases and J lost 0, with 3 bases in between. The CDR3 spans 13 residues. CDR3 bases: TGCGCCAGCAGCTTGGTAGCTAACTATGGCTACACCTTC. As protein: CASSLVANYGYTF.

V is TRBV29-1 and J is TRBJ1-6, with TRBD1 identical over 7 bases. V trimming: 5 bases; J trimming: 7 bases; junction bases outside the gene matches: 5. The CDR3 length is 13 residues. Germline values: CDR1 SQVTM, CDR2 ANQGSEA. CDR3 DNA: TGCAGCGTTAGGGACAGAGGGAATTCACCCCTCCACTTT. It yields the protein CSVRDRGNSPLHF.

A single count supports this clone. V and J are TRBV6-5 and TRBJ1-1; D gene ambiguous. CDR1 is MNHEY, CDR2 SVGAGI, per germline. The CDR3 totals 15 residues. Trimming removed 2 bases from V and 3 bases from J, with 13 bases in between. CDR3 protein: CASSYLTAGHTEAFF. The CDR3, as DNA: TGTGCCAGCAGTTACCTCACCGCCGGACACACTGAAGCTTTCTTT.

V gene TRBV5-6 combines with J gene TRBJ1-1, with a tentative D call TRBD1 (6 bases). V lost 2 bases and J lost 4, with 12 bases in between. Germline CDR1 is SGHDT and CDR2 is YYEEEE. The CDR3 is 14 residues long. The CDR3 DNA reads TGTGCCAGCAGCTTATCGGGGGGCACCACTGAAGCTTTCTTT. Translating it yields CASSLSGGTTEAFF.

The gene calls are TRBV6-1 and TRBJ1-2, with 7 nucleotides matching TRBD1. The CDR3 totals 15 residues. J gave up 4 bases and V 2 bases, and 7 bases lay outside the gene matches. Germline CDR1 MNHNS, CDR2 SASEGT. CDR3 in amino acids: CASSELPRQGYGYTF. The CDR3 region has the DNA TGTGCCAGCAGTGAATTACCCCGACAGGGCTATGGCTACACCTTC.

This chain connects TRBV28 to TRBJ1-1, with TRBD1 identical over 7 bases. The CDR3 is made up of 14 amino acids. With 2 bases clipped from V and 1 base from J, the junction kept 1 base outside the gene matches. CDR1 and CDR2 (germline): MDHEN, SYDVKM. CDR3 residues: CASSLHRGNTEAFF. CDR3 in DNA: TGTGCCAGCAGTTTACACAGGGGGAACACTGAAGCTTTCTTT. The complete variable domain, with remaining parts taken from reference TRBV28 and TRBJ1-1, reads DVKVTQSSRYLVKRTGEKVFLECVQDMDHENMFWYRQDPGLGLRLIYFSYDVKMKEKGDIPEGYSVSREKKERFSLILESASTNQTSMYLCASSLHRGNTEAFFGQGTRLTVV.

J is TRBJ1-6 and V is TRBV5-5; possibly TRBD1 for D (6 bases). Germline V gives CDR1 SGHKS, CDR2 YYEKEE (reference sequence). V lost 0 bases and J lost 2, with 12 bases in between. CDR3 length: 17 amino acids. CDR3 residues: CASSLAGVGTYNSPLHF. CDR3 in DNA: TGTGCCAGCAGCTTGGCAGGGGTGGGAACCTATAATTCACCCCTCCACTTT.

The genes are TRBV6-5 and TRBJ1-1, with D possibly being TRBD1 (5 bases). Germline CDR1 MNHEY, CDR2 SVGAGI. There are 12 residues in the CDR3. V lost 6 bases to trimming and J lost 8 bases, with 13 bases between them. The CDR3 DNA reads TGTGCCAGCAGCGGTCGGGGGGAAGAAGCTTTCTTT. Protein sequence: CASSGRGEEAFF.

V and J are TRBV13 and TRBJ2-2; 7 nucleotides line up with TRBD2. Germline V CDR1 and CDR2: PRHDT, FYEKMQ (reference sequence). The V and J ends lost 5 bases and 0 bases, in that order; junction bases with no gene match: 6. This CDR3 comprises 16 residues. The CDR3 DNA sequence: TGTGCCAGCAGCCCCGCGCGGGGGACGAACACCGGGGAGCTGTTTTTT. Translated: CASSPARGTNTGELFF.

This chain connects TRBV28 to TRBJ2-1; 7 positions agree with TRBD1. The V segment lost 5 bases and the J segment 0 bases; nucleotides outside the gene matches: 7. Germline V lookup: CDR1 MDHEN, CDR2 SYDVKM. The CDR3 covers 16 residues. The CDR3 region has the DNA TGTGCCAGCAGTGGGGGACAGATCGTCTCCTACAATGAGCAGTTCTTC. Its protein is CASSGGQIVSYNEQFF.

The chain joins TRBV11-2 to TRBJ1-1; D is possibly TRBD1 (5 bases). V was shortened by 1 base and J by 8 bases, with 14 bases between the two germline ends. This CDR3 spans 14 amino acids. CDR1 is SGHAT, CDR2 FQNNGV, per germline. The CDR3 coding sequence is TGTGCCAGCAGCTTAGCCGACGGGACTCGAGAAGCTTTCTTT. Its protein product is CASSLADGTREAFF.

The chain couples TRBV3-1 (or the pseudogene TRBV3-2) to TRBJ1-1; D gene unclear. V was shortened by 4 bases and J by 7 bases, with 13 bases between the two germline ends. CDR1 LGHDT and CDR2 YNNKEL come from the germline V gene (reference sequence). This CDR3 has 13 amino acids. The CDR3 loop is CASSPGAKGEAFF. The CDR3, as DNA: TGTGCCAGCAGCCCCGGAGCAAAAGGTGAAGCTTTCTTT.

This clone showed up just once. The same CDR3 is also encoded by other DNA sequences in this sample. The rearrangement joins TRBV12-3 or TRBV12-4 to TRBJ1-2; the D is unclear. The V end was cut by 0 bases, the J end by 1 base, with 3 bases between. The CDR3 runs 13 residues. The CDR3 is CASSLADNYGYTF. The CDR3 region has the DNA TGTGCCAGCAGTTTAGCAGATAACTATGGCTACACCTTC.

Written as DNA, the CDR3 is TGCGCCAGCAGCCCCCCGGACGCTGGAAGGAACTATGGCTACACCTTC. Translation gives CASSPPDAGRNYGYTF. The chain uses TRBV4-1 and TRBJ1-2; no clear D gene. Germline V gives CDR1 MGHRA, CDR2 YSYEKL. CDR3 size: 16 residues. Trimming pared 4 bases from V and 2 bases from J, leaving 17 bases between.

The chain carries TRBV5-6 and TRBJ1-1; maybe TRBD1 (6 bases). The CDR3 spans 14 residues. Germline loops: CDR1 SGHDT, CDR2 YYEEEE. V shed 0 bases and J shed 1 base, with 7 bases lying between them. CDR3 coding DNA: TGTGCCAGCAGCTTGGGACAGGCGAACACTGAAGCTTTCTTT. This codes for CASSLGQANTEAFF.

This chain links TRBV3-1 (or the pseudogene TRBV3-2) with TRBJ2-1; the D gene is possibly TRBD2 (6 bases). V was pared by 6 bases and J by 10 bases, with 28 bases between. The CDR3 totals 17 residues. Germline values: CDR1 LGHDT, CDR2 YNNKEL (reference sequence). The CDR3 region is CASSLKGLPLGFTEQFF. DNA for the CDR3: TGTGCCAGCAGTCTAAAGGGACTCCCCTTAGGGTTTACCGAGCAGTTCTTC.

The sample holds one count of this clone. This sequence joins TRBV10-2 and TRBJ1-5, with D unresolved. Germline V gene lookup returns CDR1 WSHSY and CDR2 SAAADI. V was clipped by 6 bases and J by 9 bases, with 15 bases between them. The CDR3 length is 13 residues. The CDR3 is CASRPHGNSPQHF. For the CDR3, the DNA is TGCGCCAGCAGGCCCCATGGAAATTCGCCCCAGCATTTT.

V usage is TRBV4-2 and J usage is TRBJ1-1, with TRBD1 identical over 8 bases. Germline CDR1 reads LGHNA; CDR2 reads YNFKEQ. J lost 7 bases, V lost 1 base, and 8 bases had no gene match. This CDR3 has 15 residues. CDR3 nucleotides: TGTGCCAGCAGCCAAGCGGTACAGGGGGTCTATGAAGCTTTCTTT. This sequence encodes CASSQAVQGVYEAFF.

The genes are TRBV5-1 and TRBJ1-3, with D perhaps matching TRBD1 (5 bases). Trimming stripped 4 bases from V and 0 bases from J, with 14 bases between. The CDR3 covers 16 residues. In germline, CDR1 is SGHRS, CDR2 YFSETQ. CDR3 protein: CASSLRWGSSGNTIYF. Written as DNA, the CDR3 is TGCGCCAGCAGCCTCAGGTGGGGGAGCTCTGGAAACACCATATATTTT.

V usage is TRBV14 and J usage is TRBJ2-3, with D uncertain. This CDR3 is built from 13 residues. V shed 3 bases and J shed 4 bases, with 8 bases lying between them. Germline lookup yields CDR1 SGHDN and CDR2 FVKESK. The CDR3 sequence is CASSHPEPDTQYF. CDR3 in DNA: TGTGCCAGCAGCCACCCGGAACCAGATACGCAGTATTTT.

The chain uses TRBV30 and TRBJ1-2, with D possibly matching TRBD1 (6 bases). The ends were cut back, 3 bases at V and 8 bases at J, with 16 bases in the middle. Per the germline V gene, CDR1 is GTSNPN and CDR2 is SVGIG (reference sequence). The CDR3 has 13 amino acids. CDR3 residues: CAWRAGGWEGYTF. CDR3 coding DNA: TGTGCCTGGAGGGCCGGGGGCTGGGAAGGCTACACCTTC.

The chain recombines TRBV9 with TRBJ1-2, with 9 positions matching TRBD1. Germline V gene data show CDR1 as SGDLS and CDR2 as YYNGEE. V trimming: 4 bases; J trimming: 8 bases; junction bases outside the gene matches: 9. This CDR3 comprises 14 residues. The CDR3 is CASSLQDRGGGYTF. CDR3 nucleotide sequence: TGTGCCAGCAGCCTCCAGGACAGGGGAGGCGGCTACACCTTC.